This T cell receptor beta chain was profiled in a study of preoperative IRX-2 immunotherapy in early breast cancer. Germline V CDR1 and CDR2: GTSNPN, SVGIG (reference sequence). V shed 4 bases, J shed 3 bases, and the junction held 8 bases outside the gene matches. The CDR3 consists of 14 residues. Treatment defined: preoperative locoregional IRX-2 cytokine immunotherapy. Patients received preoperative, locoregional IRX-2 cytokine immunotherapy in a phase Ib study. The data were produced by immunoSEQ multiplex PCR, yet TCRdb's version contains in-frame clones alone and is incomplete. The table has about 98,000 clones, approximately 90% seen once.

Here the sequenced sample was tumor tissue, taken after IRX-2 immunotherapy. The V call is TRBV30, the J call TRBJ1-2; 7 bases line up with TRBD1. The source of this sequence is a human donor with breast cancer. In nucleotides, the CDR3 is TGTGCCTGGAAGACAGGGTTTAGTTACTATGGCTACACCTTC. Its protein is CAWKTGFSYYGYTF.